The 21 T cell receptor beta chains below all came from one sample that was sequenced in a study of OX40 agonist ivuxolimab in advanced cancers. The table came from immunoSEQ multiplex PCR; TCRdb's copy has only in-frame clones and leaves some out. This sample yields approximately 76,000 clones, of which around 85% are seen a single time; approximately 0.57% belongs to the top ten. Source: CD4+ or CD8+ T cells sorted from blood, taken in a trial of the OX40 agonist ivuxolimab. The receptors derive from an adult with an advanced solid tumor such as melanoma, head and neck, liver or kidney cancer.

This clone was counted between two and nine times. The DNA of the CDR3 is TGCGCCAGCAGCCAGCAGACAGCGGCAAACTATGGCTACACCTTC. Translating it yields CASSQQTAANYGYTF. The rearrangement links TRBV4-3 to TRBJ1-2, with a tentative D call TRBD1 (5 bases). CDR1 LGHNA and CDR2 YSLEER come from the germline V gene. This CDR3 comprises 15 residues. Deletions cut 3 bases from V and 2 bases from J, with 13 bases between.

V and J are TRBV12-5 and TRBJ2-2, with D perhaps given as TRBD1 or TRBD2 (7 bases each). V dropped 9 bases and J dropped 0 bases, with 14 bases sitting between them. The CDR3 has 15 residues. The germline V gene has CDR1 LGHNT and CDR2 FRNRAP. This CDR3 reads CASRGGGSNTGELFF. The CDR3 bases are TGTGCTAGCCGGGGAGGGGGCTCGAACACCGGGGAGCTGTTTTTT.

The chain couples TRBV6-5 to TRBJ1-1; a weak D match, TRBD1 (5 bases). In germline, CDR1 is MNHEY, CDR2 SVGAGI. V shed 6 bases and J shed 3 bases, with 17 bases lying between them. This CDR3 spans 15 amino acids. In nucleotides, the CDR3 is TGTGCCAGCAGCGGAGGCCAGGGAAGGGACACTGAAGCTTTCTTT. Protein: CASSGGQGRDTEAFF.

The chain joins TRBV18 to TRBJ1-4; TRBD1 aligns across 7 bases. The V and J ends lost 2 bases and 8 bases, in that order; junction bases with no gene match: 5. CDR3 length equals 14 residues. Per germline, CDR1 KGHSH and CDR2 LQKENI. CDR3 coding DNA: TGTGCCAGCTCACCAAGCCAGGGGGGAGAAAAACTGTTTTTT. Its translation: CASSPSQGGEKLFF.

The chain carries TRBV6-6 and TRBJ2-4; D unclear. The CDR3 is made up of 11 amino acids. Germline values: CDR1 MNHNY, CDR2 SVGAGI (reference sequence). Trimming stripped 6 bases from V and 8 bases from J, with 8 bases between. CDR3 nucleotide sequence: TGTGCCAGCAGCGACATGGACATTCAGTACTTC. Amino acids: CASSDMDIQYF.

The gene calls are TRBV2 and TRBJ2-7; 8 bases line up with TRBD1. Germline V gene data show CDR1 as SNHLY and CDR2 as FYNNEI. The length of the CDR3 is 13 residues. Unmatched junction bases numbered 8, after V lost 6 bases and J lost 7 bases. The CDR3 nucleotides read TGTGCCAGCAGGCCACAGGGGGTAGGGGAGCAGTACTTC. As protein: CASRPQGVGEQYF.

This chain links TRBV10-3 with TRBJ2-7; D possibly corresponds to TRBD2 (5 bases). The CDR3 consists of 17 residues. Germline loops: CDR1 ENHRY, CDR2 SYGVKD. Trimming removed 2 bases from V and 0 bases from J, with 17 bases in between. CDR3 in amino acids: CAISEPPTGGPSYEQYF. In DNA, the CDR3 is TGTGCCATCAGTGAGCCCCCAACTGGCGGGCCCTCCTACGAGCAGTACTTC.

The chain links TRBV5-1 to TRBJ2-3; D unresolved. The CDR3 extends over 13 amino acids. V dropped 0 bases and J dropped 4 bases, with 6 bases sitting between them. Germline V gene sequence: CDR1 SGHRS, CDR2 YFSETQ. In DNA, the CDR3 is TGCGCCAGCAGCTTGGGGAATTCAGATACGCAGTATTTT. Translation gives CASSLGNSDTQYF.

V usage is TRBV7-2 and J usage is TRBJ1-2, with D unclear. Germline CDR1 and CDR2: SGHTA and FQGNSA. The CDR3 spans 15 residues. V shed 5 bases and J shed 8 bases, with 21 bases lying between them. CDR3 sequence: CASSQEQTSLPGYTF. The DNA of the CDR3 is TGTGCCAGCAGCCAAGAGCAGACCTCACTACCGGGCTACACCTTC.

This sequence joins TRBV19 and TRBJ1-6, with D hard to call. The germline V and J ends were trimmed by 7 bases and 2 bases, with 15 bases remaining between them. The germline V gene has CDR1 LNHDA and CDR2 SQIVND (reference sequence). CDR3 length: 16 amino acids. The CDR3 loop reads CASTPERNTYNSPLHF. CDR3 DNA: TGTGCCAGTACTCCGGAACGTAACACCTATAATTCACCCCTCCACTTT.

The V and J genes are TRBV4-3 and TRBJ2-7; D is undetermined. Germline CDR1 and CDR2: LGHNA and YSLEER. The CDR3 has 16 residues. The V end lost 0 bases, the J end lost 2 bases, and 14 bases lay between the germline ends. CDR3 sequence reads: CASSQDNGGRPYEQYF. The CDR3, as DNA: TGCGCCAGCAGCCAAGATAACGGTGGCAGGCCCTACGAGCAGTACTTC.

The rearrangement links TRBV2 to TRBJ2-1; 7 bases map to TRBD2. The junction had 6 bases not matched to a gene; V was cut back by 6 bases and J by 7 bases. CDR1 is SNHLY, CDR2 FYNNEI, per germline. There are 13 residues in the CDR3. The CDR3 DNA reads as TGTGCCAGCAGCCTGACTAGCTCGAATGAGCAGTTCTTC. Protein product: CASSLTSSNEQFF.

The chain links TRBV5-1 to TRBJ2-2; 7 nucleotides match TRBD2. V dropped 0 bases and J dropped 7; count of bases not matched to a gene: 3. CDR1 SGHRS and CDR2 YFSETQ come from the germline V gene. This CDR3 spans 14 amino acids. In DNA form, the CDR3 reads TGCGCCAGCAGCTTGGCCGGGGGGAGCGGGGAGCTGTTTTTT. Residues: CASSLAGGSGELFF. The full variable domain, with the rest looked up from reference TRBV5-1 and TRBJ2-2, is KAGVTQTPRYLIKTRGQQVTLSCSPISGHRSVSWYQQTPGQGLQFLFEYFSETQRNKGNFPGRFSGRQFSNSRSEMNVSTLELGDSALYLCASSLAGGSGELFFGEGSRLTVL.

The rearrangement uses TRBV11-2 and TRBJ1-4; D unresolved. Trimming removed 5 bases at V and 5 bases at J, with 12 bases between. CDR1 is SGHAT, CDR2 FQNNGV, per germline. The CDR3 has 14 amino acids. The CDR3 DNA follows: TGTGCCAGCAGCCGAGGCACGGCGAATGAAAAACTGTTTTTT. This encodes CASSRGTANEKLFF.

This CDR3 is CAWSRLSQGTEQYF. Written as DNA, the CDR3 is TGTGCCTGGAGTCGGTTGTCCCAGGGGACCGAGCAGTACTTC. This chain connects TRBV30 to TRBJ2-7; D possibly corresponds to TRBD1 (6 bases). The CDR3 runs 14 residues. Trimming left V 2 bases short and J 6 bases short, with 17 bases between. Germline V gene lookup returns CDR1 GTSNPN and CDR2 SVGIG (reference sequence).

V usage is TRBV18 and J usage is TRBJ2-3, with D maybe TRBD2 (5 bases). CDR1 KGHSH and CDR2 LQKENI come from the germline V gene. Trimming cost V 2 bases and J 1 base, with 10 bases left between them. The CDR3 totals 15 residues. CDR3: CASSPSGEGTDTQYF. DNA of the CDR3: TGTGCCAGCTCACCATCCGGGGAAGGCACAGATACGCAGTATTTT.

This clone was recorded once. V and J are TRBV19 and TRBJ2-7; 8 nucleotides agree with TRBD2. Germline CDR1 LNHDA, CDR2 SQIVND (reference sequence). The CDR3 has 15 amino acids. After removal of 3 bases from V and 0 bases from J, the junction contained 4 bases not matched to a gene. DNA for the CDR3: TGTGCCAGTAGTATCGGTAGCGGGGCCTCCTACGAGCAGTACTTC. Its translation: CASSIGSGASYEQYF.

The chain carries TRBV2 and TRBJ2-1; D ambiguous. V lost 7 bases, J lost 0 bases, and 13 bases lay in between. Germline V gives CDR1 SNHLY, CDR2 FYNNEI. The CDR3 is made up of 15 amino acids. The CDR3 coding sequence is TGTGCCAGCAAGGTGGCGGCAGGCTCCTACAATGAGCAGTTCTTC. Amino acid sequence: CASKVAAGSYNEQFF.

Concerning this clone itself: Other DNA sequences within the sample encode an identical CDR3. This CDR3 is CASSSTQETQYF. DNA for the CDR3: TGTGCCAGCAGCTCCACCCAAGAGACCCAGTACTTC. The chain combines TRBV7-9 with TRBJ2-5; D not resolved. V was clipped by 4 bases and J by 1 base, with 4 bases between them. The V gene's germline CDR1 is SEHNR and CDR2 FQNEAQ (reference sequence). The CDR3 runs 12 residues.

The chain employs TRBV19 and TRBJ1-2; 7 nucleotides line up with TRBD1. Losses at the gene ends were 4 bases for V and 2 bases for J; bases not matched to a gene: 7. The V gene's germline CDR1 is LNHDA and CDR2 SQIVND (reference sequence). The CDR3 spans 15 residues. Here the CDR3 DNA reads TGTGCCAGTAGTAAAGGGGACAGCCGCAACTATGGCTACACCTTC. This gives the protein CASSKGDSRNYGYTF.

The V call is TRBV6-6, the J call TRBJ1-3, with 11 bases aligning to TRBD1. This CDR3 is built from 13 residues. The V gene end was trimmed by 6 bases and the J gene end by 9 bases; junction bases not matched to a gene: 4. Germline CDR1 reads MNHNY; CDR2 reads SVGAGI (reference sequence). The CDR3 reads CASRDRGLATIYF. CDR3 coding DNA: TGTGCCAGCAGGGACAGGGGGCTCGCCACCATATATTTT.